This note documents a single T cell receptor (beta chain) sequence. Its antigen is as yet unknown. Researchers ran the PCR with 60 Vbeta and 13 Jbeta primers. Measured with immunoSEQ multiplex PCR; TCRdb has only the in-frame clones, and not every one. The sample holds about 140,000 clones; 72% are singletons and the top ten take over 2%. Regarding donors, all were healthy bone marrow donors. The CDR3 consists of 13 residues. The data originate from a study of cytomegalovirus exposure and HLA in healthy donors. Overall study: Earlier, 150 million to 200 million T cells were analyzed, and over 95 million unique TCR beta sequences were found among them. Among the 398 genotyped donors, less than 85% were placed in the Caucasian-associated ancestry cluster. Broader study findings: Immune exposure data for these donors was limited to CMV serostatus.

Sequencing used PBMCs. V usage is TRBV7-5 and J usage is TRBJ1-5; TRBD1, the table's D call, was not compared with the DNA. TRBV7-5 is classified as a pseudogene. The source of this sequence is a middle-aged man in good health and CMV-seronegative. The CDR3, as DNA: TGTGTCAGAAGCTTTATTGGGCGCCAGCCCCAGCATTTT. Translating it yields CVRSFIGRQPQHF.